This TCR beta chain was obtained from a study of T cell responses to AZD1222 COVID-19 vaccine. Trimming removed 8 bases at V and 0 bases at J, with 18 bases between. This CDR3 comprises 16 residues. The germline gives CDR1 KGHSH, CDR2 LQKENI. Remarks on this clone: Its specificity is not known.

Method: immunoSEQ multiplex PCR; TCRdb's copy keeps in-frame clones and lacks some. The sample holds tens of thousands of clones, about 89% seen once. Study-wide results and limits: Spike-wide coverage was observed for vaccine-associated CD4 TCRs, with dominant responses at 160-218 and 743-854.

The chain couples TRBV18 to TRBJ2-3, with D perhaps TRBD1 or TRBD2 (6 bases each). The origin of this receptor is an adult in good health. The sample in question was peripheral blood, obtained on day 0 of AZD1222 vaccination. CDR3 coding DNA: TGTGCCAGCCGAATAGGAGGGACATCTAGCACAGATACGCAGTATTTT. Amino acid sequence: CASRIGGTSSTDTQYF. Full variable domain (outside the CDR3, taken from reference TRBV18 and TRBJ2-3): NAGVMQNPRHLVRRRGQEARLRCSPMKGHSHVYWYRQLPEEGLKFMVYLQKENIIDESGMPKERFSAEFPKEGPSILRIQQVVRGDSAAYFCASRIGGTSSTDTQYFGPGTRLTVL.